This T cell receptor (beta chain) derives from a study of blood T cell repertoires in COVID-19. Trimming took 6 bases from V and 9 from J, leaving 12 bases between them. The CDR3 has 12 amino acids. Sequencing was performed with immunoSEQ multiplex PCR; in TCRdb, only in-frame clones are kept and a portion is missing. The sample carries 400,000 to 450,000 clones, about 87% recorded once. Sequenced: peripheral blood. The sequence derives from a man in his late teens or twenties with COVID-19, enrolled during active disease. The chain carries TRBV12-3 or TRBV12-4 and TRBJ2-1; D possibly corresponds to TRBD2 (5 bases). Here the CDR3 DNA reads TGTGCCAGCAGCAAAGGGAGAACTGAGCAGTTCTTC. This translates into CASSKGRTEQFF.